Listed below are T cell receptor beta chains from one sample, sequenced in a study of cytomegalovirus exposure and HLA in healthy donors. Here immunoSEQ multiplex PCR was the method, and the copy in TCRdb shows in-frame clones only, minus some. Of about 70,000 clones in the sample, 60% to 75% were seen once. Sequencing input: PBMCs. The source of these receptors is a woman in her sixties or seventies in good health and CMV-seropositive. Both conserved end residues are part of each CDR3. D genes are given only for firm matches. The listing skips clone size in some rows; elsewhere it reads once, few, many or a size class.

D gene	V gene	clone size	J gene	CDR3 protein	CDR3 DNA
TRBD1	TRBV6-4	NA	TRBJ1-2	CASTGGQGASGYTF	TGTGCCAGCACCGGGGGACAGGGGGCTTCTGGCTACACCTTC
TRBD2	TRBV10-1	NA	TRBJ2-2	CASSVSGVNGELFF	TGCGCCAGCAGTGTAAGCGGGGTGAACGGGGAGCTGTTTTTT
NA	TRBV18	NA	TRBJ2-2	CASSPTGTGELFF	TGTGCCAGCTCTCCAACAGGGACCGGGGAGCTGTTTTTT
TRBD1	TRBV30	NA	TRBJ1-6	CAWGTEGNSPLHF	TGTGCCTGGGGGACAGAGGGTAATTCACCCCTCCACTTT
NA	TRBV10-2	few	TRBJ1-1	CASSELQGYTEAFF	TGCGCCAGCAGTGAACTTCAGGGGTACACTGAAGCTTTCTTT
TRBD1	TRBV2	NA	TRBJ1-1	CASSEGTGNTEAFF	TGTGCCAGCAGTGAAGGGACAGGTAACACTGAAGCTTTCTTT
NA	TRBV7-9	NA	TRBJ2-7	CASRVDSYEQYF	TGTGCCAGCAGGGTAGACTCCTACGAGCAGTACTTC
NA	TRBV2	NA	TRBJ1-4	CASRGHTNEKLFF	TGTGCCAGCAGGGGACATACTAATGAAAAACTGTTTTTT
NA	TRBV19	NA	TRBJ2-6	CASSIPPRGGSSGANVLTF	TGTGCCAGTAGTATCCCGCCCAGGGGTGGGAGCTCTGGGGCCAACGTCCTGACTTTC
NA	TRBV20-1	once	TRBJ1-1	CSGQVQTEAFF	TGCAGTGGTCAGGTTCAAACTGAAGCTTTCTTT
NA	TRBV5-1	NA	TRBJ1-1	CASGPWEATEAFF	TGCGCCAGCGGCCCGTGGGAGGCCACTGAAGCTTTCTTT
TRBD2	TRBV7-2	NA	TRBJ2-1	CASSSTSSAHNEQFF	TGTGCCAGCAGCTCGACTAGCTCCGCGCACAATGAGCAGTTCTTC
NA	TRBV19	NA	TRBJ1-5	CASKEGISNQPQHF	TGTGCCAGTAAGGAGGGGATTAGCAATCAGCCCCAGCATTTT
NA	TRBV14	NA	TRBJ1-2	CASSPHPPGSSYGYTF	TGTGCCAGCAGCCCCCACCCGCCAGGGTCCAGCTATGGCTACACCTTC
TRBD2	TRBV28	NA	TRBJ2-1	CASSRSGSNEQFF	TGTGCCAGCAGTAGAAGCGGGAGCAATGAGCAGTTCTTC
TRBD2	TRBV5-6	few	TRBJ2-2	CASSYTSGGSNTGELFF	TGTGCCAGCAGCTATACCTCGGGGGGTTCGAACACCGGGGAGCTGTTTTTT
TRBD1	TRBV2	few	TRBJ1-5	CASRDGRGTGGSQPQHF	TGTGCCAGCAGAGATGGGAGGGGGACAGGGGGCTCTCAGCCCCAGCATTTT
NA	TRBV30	NA	TRBJ1-3	CAWSGGWDTIYF	TGTGCCTGGAGTGGAGGGTGGGACACCATATATTTT
TRBD2	TRBV11-2	NA	TRBJ2-7	CASSFRLAGGSGGEQYF	TGTGCCAGCAGCTTTCGACTAGCGGGGGGCTCTGGGGGCGAGCAGTACTTC
NA	TRBV7-8	NA	TRBJ1-5	CASSSQGGTGNQPQHF	TGTGCCAGCAGCTCCCAGGGAGGGACTGGCAATCAGCCCCAGCATTTT
TRBD2	TRBV27	once	TRBJ2-1	CASSLSWTSSYNEQFF	TGTGCCAGCAGTTTATCGTGGACTAGCAGTTACAATGAGCAGTTCTTC
TRBD1	TRBV18	NA	TRBJ1-5	CASSPHRGEPQHF	TGTGCCAGCTCACCTCACAGGGGGGAGCCCCAGCATTTT